This entry describes one T cell receptor beta chain. Antigen specificity is unknown. These data are taken from a study of shared clonotypes between healthy human individuals. The wider study: A couple of women and three men aged 18 to 49 made up the donors.

Sequenced by immunoSEQ multiplex PCR; TCRdb stores in-frame clones only, minus some. The table includes some 2.4 million clones, approximately 93% detected once. Adults of Caucasian background living in Nashville, Tennessee made up all donors. The germline V gene has CDR1 MNHNY and CDR2 SVGAGI (reference sequence). The length of the CDR3 is 16 residues. The V and J ends lost 2 bases and 5 bases, in that order; junction bases with no gene match: 5. General study findings and limits: Shared clonotypes: about 5.3% naive CD4, around 3.4% naive CD8, under 2.5% memory CD4, around 0.4% memory CD8. At large depth, rarefaction still showed sorted-subset sequencing to be incomplete.

The chain carries TRBV6-6 and TRBJ2-1, with 11 bases that match TRBD2. This TCR was recovered from a man aged 18-30 years in good health. Some clones in this sample may be carry-over from other donors' samples. Sequencing used naive CD4+ T cells from PBMCs. Subset noted: CD45RA+ positively selected. CDR3 protein: CASSYPPGLADNEQFF. The CDR3 DNA is TGTGCCAGCAGTTACCCACCGGGACTAGCGGACAATGAGCAGTTCTTC.